A single sample is the source of the 2 T cell receptor beta chains below, sequenced in a study of blood T cells in healthy people across ages. For the second PCR, which ran for about 7 to 11 cycles, a sample-barcoded 5' primer and a J-beta primer mix were used. Each CDR3 protein is one row after TCRdb ran MiXCR on the 5' RACE reads. Among 1.5 million to 2 million distinct CDR3 sequences listed, around 36% were seen once. Sequencing input: blood. The receptors stem from a woman in her thirties in good health.

This clonotype occurred a few times. V gene TRBV2 combines with J gene TRBJ2-1; D gene unclear. This CDR3 is 13 amino acids long. Germline assignment: CDR1 SNHLY and CDR2 FYNNEI. V lost 3 bases to trimming and J lost 10 bases, with 13 bases between them. The CDR3 here is CASSEQSHGEQFF. As DNA, the CDR3 is TGTGCCAGCAGTGAGCAGTCCCACGGGGAGCAGTTCTTC.

This sequence joins TRBV29-1 and TRBJ2-5; D is unresolved. Trimming left V 4 bases short and J 2 bases short, with 11 bases between. The CDR3 contains 13 residues. Germline assignment: CDR1 SQVTM and CDR2 ANQGSEA. CDR3 nucleotides: TGCAGCGTTGCAGGATTACCTCAAGAGACCCAGTACTTC. Residues: CSVAGLPQETQYF.